The following is a T cell receptor beta chain sequence with its context. Its matching antigen is unknown. This CDR3 spans 16 amino acids. The V and J ends lost 4 bases and 6 bases, in that order; junction bases with no gene match: 10. The V gene's germline CDR1 is LNHDA and CDR2 SQIVND (reference sequence). The data were obtained in a study of OX40 agonist ivuxolimab in advanced cancers. Study-level background: Six ivuxolimab dose levels, 0.01 to 10 mg/kg, were given intravenously every 2 weeks.

Assay used: immunoSEQ multiplex PCR; TCRdb lists only in-frame clones, some missing. The sample contains under 150,000 clones, 85% to 90% of which appear only once. Study-level results: Clonal expansion from baseline to week 6 occurred in both CD4+ and CD8+ T cells.

Sample: CD4+ or CD8+ T cells sorted from blood, taken in a trial of the OX40 agonist ivuxolimab. This clonotype was sampled from an adult with an advanced solid tumor such as melanoma, head and neck, liver or kidney cancer. V and J are TRBV19 and TRBJ1-5; TRBD1 aligns across 9 bases. The CDR3 bases are TGTGCCAGTAGTACCGGAGAGACAGGGGGGATTCAGCCCCAGCATTTT. Translation gives CASSTGETGGIQPQHF.